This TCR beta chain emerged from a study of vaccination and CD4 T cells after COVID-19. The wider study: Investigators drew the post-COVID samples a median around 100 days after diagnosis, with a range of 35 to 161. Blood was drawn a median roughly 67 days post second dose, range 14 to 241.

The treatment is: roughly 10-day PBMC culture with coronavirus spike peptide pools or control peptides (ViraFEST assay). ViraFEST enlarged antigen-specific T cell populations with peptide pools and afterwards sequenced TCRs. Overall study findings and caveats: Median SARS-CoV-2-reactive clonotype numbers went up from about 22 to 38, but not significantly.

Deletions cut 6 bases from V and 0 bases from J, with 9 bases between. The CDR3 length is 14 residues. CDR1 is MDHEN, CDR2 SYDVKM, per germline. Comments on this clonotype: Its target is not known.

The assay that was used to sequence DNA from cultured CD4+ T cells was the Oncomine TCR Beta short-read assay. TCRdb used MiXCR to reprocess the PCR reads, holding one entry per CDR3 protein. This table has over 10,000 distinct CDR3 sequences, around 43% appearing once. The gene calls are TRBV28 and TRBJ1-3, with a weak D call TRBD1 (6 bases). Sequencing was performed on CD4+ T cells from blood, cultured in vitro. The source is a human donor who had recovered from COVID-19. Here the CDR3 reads CASSSQGSGNTIYF. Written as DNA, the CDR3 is TGTGCCAGCAGCTCACAGGGCTCTGGAAACACCATATATTTT.